This T cell receptor (beta chain) derives from a study of beta chain features in type 1 diabetes. The V and J ends lost 3 bases and 2 bases respectively, with 9 bases between them. The CDR3 is made up of 14 amino acids. Germline V gene lookup returns CDR1 SGHTA and CDR2 FQGTGA. General observations from the study: A potential influence of HLA type upon TCRB rearrangement remained unresolved herein. Type 1 diabetes patients showed a moderate but significant shortening of TCRB CDR3s in all four CD4+ subsets.

Sequencing targeted expressed TCRB transcripts, as all isolated RNA had been reverse transcribed. Generated by immunoSEQ multiplex PCR, the TCRdb table keeps only in-frame clones and is missing some. Counted here are approximately 600,000 clones, roughly an eighth occurring once; the ten biggest clones make up more than 0.09%. Comment on this clone: The antigen remains unidentified.

This TCR was recovered from a man aged 25-40 years with type 1 diabetes. Sequenced input: naive CD4+ T cells from blood. This chain joins TRBV7-3 and TRBJ2-3; the D gene could be TRBD1 or TRBD2 (5 bases each). The CDR3 reads CASSFDGATDTQYF. In DNA, the CDR3 is TGTGCCAGCAGCTTTGACGGGGCCACAGATACGCAGTATTTT.